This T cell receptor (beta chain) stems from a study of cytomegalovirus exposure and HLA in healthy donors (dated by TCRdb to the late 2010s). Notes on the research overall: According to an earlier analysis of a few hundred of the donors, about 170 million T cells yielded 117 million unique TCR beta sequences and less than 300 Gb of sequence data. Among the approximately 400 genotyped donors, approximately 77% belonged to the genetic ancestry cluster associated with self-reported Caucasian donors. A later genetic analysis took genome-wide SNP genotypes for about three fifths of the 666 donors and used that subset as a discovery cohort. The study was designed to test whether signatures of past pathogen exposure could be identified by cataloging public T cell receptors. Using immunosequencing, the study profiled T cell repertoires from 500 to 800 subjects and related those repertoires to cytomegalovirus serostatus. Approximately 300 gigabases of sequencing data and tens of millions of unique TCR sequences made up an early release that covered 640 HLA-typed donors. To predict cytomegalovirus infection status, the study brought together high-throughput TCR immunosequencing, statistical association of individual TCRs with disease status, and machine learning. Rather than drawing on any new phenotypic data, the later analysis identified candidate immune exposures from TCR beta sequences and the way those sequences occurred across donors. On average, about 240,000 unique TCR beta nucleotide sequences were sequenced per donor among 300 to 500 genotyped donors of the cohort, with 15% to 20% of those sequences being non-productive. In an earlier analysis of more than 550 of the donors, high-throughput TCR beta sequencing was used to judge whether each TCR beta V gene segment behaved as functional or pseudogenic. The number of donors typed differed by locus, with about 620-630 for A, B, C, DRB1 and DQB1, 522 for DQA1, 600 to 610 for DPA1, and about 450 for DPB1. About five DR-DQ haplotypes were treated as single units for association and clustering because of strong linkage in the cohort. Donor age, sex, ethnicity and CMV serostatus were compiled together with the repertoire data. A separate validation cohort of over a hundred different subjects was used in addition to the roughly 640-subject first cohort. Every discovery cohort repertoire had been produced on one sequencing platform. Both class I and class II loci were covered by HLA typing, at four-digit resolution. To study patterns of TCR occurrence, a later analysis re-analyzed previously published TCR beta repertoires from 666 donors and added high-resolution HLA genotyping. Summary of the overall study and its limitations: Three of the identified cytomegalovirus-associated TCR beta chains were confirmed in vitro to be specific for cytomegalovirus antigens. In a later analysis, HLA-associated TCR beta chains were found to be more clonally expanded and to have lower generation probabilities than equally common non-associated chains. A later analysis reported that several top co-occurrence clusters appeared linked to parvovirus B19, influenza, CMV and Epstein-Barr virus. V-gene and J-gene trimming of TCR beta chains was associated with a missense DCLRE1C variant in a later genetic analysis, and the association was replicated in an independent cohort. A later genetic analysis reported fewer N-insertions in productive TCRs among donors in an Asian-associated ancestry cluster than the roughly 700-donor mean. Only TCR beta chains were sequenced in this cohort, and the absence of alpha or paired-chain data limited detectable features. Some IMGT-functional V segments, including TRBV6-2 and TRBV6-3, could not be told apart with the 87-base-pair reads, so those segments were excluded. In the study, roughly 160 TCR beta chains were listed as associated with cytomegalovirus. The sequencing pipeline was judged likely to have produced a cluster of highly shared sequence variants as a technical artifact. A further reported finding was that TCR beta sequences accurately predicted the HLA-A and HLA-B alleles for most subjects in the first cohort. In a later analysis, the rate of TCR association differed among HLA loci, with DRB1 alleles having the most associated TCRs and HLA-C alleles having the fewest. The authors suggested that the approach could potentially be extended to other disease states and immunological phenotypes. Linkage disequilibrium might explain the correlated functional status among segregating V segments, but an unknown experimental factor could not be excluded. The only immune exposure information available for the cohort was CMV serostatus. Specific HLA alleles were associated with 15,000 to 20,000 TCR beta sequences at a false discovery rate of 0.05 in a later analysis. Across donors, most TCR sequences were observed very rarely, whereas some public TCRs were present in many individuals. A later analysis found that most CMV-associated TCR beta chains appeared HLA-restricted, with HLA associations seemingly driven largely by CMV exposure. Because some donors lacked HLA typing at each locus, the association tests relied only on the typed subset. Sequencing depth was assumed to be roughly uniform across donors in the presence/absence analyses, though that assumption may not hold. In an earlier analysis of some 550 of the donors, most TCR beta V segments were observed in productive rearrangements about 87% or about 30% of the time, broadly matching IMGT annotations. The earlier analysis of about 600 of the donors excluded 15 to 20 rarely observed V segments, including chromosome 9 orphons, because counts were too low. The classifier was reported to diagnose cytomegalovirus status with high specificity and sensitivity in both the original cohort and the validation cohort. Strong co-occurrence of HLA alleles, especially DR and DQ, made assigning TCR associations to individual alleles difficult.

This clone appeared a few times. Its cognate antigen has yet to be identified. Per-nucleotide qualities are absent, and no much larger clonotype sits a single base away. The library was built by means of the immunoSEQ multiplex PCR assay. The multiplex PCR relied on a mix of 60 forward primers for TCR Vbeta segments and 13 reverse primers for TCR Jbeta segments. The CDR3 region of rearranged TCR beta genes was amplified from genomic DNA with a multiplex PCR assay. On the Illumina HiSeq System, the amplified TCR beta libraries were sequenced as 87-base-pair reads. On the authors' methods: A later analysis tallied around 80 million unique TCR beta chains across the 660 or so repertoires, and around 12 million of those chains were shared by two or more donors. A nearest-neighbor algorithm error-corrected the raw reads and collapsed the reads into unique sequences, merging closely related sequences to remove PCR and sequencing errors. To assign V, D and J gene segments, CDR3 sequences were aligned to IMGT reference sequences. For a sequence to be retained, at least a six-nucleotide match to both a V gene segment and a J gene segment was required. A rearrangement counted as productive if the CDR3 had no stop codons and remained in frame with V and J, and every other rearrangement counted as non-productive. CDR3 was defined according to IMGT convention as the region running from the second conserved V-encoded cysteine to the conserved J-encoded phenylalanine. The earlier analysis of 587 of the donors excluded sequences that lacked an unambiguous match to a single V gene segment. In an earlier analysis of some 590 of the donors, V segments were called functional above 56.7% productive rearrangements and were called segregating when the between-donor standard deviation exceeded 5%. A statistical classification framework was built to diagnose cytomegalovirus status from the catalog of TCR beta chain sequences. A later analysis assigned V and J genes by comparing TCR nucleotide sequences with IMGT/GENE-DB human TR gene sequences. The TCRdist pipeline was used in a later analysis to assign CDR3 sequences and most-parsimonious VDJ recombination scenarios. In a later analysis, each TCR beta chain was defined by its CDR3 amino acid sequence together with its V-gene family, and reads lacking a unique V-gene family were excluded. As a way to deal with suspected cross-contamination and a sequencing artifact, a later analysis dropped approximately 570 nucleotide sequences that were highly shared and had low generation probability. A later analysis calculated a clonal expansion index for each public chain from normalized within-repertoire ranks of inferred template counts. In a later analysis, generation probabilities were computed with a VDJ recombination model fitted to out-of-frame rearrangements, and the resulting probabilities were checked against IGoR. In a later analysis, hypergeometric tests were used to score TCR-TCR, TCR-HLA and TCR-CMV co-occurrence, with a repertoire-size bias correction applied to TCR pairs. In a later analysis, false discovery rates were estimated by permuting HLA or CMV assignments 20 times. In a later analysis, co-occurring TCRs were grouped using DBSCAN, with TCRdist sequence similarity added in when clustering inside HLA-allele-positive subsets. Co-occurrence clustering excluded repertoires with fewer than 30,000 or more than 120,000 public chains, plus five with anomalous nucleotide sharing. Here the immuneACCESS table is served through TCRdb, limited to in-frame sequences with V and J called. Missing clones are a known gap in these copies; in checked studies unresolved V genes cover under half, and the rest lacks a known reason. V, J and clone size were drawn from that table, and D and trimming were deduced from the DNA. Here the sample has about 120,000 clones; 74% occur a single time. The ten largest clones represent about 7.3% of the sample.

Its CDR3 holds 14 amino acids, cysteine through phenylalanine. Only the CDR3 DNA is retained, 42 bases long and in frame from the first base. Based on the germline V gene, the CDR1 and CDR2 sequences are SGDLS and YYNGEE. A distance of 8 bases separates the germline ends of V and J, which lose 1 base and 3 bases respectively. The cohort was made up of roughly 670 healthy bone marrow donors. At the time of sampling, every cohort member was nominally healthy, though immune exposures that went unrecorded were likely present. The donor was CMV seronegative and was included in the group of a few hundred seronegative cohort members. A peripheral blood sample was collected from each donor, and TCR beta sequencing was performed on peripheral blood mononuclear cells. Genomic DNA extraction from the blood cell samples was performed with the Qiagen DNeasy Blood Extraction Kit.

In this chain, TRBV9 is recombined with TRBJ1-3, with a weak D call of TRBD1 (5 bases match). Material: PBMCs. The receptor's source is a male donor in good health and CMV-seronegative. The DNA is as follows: TGTGCCAGCAGCGTACAGGGAGGTGGAAACACCATATATTTT. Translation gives CASSVQGGGNTIYF.